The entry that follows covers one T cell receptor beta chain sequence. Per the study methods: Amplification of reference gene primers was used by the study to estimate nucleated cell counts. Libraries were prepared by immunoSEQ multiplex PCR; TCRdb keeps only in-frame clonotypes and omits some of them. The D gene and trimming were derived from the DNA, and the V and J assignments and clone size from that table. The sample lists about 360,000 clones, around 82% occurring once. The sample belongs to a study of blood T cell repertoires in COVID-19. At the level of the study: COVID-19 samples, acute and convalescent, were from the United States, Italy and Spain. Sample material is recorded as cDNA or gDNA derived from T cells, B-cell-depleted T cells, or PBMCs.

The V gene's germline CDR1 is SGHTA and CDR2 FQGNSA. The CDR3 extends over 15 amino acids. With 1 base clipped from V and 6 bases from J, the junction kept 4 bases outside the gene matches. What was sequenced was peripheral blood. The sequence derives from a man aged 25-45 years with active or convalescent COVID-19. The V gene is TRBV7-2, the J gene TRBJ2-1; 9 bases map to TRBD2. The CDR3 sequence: CASSLGLAGSNEQFF. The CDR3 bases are TGTGCCAGCAGCTTAGGGCTAGCGGGAAGCAATGAGCAGTTCTTC.